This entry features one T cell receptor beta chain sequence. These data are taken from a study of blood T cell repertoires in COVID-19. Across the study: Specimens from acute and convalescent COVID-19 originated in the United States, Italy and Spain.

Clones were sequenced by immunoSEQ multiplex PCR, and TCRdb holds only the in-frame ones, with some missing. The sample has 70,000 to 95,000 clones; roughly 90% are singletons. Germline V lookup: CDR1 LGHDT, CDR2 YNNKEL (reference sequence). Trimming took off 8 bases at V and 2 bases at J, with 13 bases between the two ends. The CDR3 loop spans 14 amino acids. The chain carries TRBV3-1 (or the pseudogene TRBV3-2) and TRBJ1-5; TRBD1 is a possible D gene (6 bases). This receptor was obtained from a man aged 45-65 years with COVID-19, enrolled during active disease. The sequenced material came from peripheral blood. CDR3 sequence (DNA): TGTGCCAGCGCGGGGGGCGGAGGCAATCAGCCCCAGCATTTT. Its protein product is CASAGGGGNQPQHF.